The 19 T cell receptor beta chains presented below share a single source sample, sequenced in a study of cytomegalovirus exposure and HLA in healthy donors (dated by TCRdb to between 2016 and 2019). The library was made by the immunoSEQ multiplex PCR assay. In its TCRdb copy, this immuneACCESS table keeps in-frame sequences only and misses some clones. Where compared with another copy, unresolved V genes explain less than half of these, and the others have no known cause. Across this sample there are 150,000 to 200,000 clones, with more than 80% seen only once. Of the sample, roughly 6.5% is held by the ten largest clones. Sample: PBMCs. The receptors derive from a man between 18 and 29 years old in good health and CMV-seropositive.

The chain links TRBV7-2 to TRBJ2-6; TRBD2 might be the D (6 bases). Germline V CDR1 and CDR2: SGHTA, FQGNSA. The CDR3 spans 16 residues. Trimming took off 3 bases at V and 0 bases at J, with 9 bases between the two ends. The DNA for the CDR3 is TGTGCCAGCAGCTTGGGACTGACCTCTGGGGCCAACGTCCTGACTTTC. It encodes CASSLGLTSGANVLTF.

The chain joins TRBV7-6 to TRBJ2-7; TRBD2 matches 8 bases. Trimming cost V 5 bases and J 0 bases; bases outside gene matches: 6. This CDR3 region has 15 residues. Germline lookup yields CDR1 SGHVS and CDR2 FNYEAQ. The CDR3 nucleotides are TGTGCCAGCAGCCTAACTAGCGGAGACTCCTACGAGCAGTACTTC. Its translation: CASSLTSGDSYEQYF.

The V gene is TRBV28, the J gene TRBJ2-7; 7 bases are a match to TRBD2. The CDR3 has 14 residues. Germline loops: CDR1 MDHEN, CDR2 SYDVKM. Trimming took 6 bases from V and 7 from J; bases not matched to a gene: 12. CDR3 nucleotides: TGTGCCAGCAGCCTAGGGTGGCTGGGAGGGGAGCAGTACTTC. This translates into CASSLGWLGGEQYF.

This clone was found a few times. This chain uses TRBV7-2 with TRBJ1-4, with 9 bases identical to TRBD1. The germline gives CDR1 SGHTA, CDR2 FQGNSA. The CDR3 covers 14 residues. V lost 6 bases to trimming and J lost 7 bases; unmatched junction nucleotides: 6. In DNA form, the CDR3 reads TGTGCCAGCAGAAGAGGGACAGGGAGTGAAAAACTGTTTTTT. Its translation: CASRRGTGSEKLFF. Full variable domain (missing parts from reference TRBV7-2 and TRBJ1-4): GAGVSQSPSNKVTEKGKDVELRCDPISGHTALYWYRQSLGQGLEFLIYFQGNSAPDKSGLPSDRFSAERTGGSVSTLTIQRTQQEDSAVYLCASRRGTGSEKLFFGSGTQLSVL.

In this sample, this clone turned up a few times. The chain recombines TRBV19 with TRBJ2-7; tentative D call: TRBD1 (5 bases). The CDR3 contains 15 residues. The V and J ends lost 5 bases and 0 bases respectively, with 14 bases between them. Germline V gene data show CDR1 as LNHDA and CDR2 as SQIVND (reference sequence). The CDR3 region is CASSATASSSYEQYF. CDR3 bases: TGTGCCAGTAGTGCGACAGCTTCCAGCTCCTACGAGCAGTACTTC.

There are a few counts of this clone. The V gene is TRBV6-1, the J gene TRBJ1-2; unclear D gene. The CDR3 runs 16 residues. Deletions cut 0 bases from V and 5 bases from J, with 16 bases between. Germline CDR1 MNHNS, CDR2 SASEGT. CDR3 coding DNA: TGTGCCAGCAGTGAAGCGATGGCGTCCGCGGGATATGGCTACACCTTC. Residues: CASSEAMASAGYGYTF.

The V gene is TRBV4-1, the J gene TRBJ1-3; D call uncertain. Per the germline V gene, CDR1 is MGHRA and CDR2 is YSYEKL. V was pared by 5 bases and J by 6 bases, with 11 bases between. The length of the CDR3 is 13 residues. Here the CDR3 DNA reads TGCGCCAGCAGCGAGCGGCGGACAAACACCATATATTTT. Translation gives CASSERRTNTIYF.

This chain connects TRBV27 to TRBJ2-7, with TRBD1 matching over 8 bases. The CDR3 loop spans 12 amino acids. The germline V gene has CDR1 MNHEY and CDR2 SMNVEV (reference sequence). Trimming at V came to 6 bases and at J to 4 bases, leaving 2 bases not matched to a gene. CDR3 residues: CASSRDRYEQYF. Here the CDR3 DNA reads TGTGCCAGCAGCCGGGACAGGTACGAGCAGTACTTC.

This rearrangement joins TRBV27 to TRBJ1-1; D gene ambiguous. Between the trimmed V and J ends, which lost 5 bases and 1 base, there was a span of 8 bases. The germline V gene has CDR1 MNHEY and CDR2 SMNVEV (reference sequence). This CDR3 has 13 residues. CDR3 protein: CASSARENTEAFF. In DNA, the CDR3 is TGTGCCAGCAGTGCGCGAGAGAACACTGAAGCTTTCTTT.

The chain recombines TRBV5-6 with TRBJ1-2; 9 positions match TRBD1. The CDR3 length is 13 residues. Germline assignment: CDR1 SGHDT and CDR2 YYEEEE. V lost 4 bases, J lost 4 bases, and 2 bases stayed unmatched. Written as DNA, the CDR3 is TGTGCCAGCAGCCAGACAGGGGGCTATGGCTACACCTTC. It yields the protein CASSQTGGYGYTF.

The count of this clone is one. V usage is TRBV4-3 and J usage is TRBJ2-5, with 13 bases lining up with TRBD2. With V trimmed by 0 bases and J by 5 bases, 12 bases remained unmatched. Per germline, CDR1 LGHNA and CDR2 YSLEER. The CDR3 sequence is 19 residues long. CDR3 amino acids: CASSQDRGLAGWGRETQYF. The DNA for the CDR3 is TGCGCCAGCAGCCAAGATCGGGGACTAGCGGGGTGGGGGCGGGAGACCCAGTACTTC.

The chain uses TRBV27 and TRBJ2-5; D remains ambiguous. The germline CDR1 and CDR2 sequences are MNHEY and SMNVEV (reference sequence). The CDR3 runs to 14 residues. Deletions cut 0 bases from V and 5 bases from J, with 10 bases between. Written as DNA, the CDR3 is TGTGCCAGCAGTTTATCCGCGCCCCGGGAGACCCAGTACTTC. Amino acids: CASSLSAPRETQYF.

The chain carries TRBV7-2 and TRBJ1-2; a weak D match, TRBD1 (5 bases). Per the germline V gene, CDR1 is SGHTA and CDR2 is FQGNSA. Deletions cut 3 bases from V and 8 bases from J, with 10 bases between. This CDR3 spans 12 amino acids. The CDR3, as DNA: TGTGCCAGCAGCTTCTCGGGGGGGGGCTACACCTTC. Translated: CASSFSGGGYTF.

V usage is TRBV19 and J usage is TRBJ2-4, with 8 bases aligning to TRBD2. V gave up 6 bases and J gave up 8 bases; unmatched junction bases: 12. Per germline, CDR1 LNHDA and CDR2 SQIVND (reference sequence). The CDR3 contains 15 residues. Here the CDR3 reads CASSPTSGGGDIQYF. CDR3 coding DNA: TGTGCCAGTAGCCCTACTAGCGGTGGGGGGGACATTCAGTACTTC.

The CDR3, as DNA: TGTGCCAGCAAAAGACAGGGGGGATGGACAGATACGCAGTATTTT. It is translated as CASKRQGGWTDTQYF. J is TRBJ2-3 and V is TRBV6-5, with TRBD1 matching 9 bases. The germline V gene encodes CDR1 MNHEY and CDR2 SVGAGI. The CDR3 extends over 15 amino acids. V shed 7 bases and J 3 bases; nucleotides not matched to a gene: 8.

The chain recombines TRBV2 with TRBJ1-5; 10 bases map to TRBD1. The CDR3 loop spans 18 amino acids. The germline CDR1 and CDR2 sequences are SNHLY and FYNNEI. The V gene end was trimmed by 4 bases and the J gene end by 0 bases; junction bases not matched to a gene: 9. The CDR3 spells CASSVTPGTGASNQPQHF. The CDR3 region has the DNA TGTGCCAGCAGTGTTACCCCCGGGACAGGGGCTAGCAATCAGCCCCAGCATTTT.

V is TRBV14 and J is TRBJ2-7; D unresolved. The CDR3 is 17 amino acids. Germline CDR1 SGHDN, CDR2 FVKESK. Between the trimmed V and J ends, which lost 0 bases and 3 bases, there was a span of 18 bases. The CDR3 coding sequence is TGTGCCAGCAGCCAAGATTCGTCTGATCCCCGCTACTACGAGCAGTACTTC. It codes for CASSQDSSDPRYYEQYF.

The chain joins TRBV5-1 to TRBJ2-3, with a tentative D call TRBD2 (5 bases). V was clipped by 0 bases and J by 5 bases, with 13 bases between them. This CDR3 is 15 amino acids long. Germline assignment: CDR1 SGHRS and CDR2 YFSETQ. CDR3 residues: CASSLALLGGDTQYF. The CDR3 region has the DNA TGCGCCAGCAGCTTGGCGCTGTTAGGAGGAGATACGCAGTATTTT.

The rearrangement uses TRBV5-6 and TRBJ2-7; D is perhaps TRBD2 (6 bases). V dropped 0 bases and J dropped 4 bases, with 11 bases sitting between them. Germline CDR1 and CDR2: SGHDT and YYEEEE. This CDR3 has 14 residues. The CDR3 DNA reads TGTGCCAGCAGCTTGGGACTAGTTGGATACGAGCAGTACTTC. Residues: CASSLGLVGYEQYF.